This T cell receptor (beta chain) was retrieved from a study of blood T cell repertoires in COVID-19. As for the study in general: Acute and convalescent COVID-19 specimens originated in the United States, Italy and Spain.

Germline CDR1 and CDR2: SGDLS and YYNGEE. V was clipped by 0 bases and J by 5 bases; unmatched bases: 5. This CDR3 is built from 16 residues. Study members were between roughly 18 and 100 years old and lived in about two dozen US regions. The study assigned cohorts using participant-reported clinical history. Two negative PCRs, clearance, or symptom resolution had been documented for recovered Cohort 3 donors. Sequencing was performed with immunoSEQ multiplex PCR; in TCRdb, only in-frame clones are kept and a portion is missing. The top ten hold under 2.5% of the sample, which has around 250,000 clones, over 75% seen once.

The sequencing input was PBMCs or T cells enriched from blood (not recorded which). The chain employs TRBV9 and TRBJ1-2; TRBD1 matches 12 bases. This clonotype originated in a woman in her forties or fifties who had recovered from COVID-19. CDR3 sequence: CASSVEGTGGWYGYTF. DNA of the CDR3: TGTGCCAGCAGCGTAGAAGGGACAGGGGGCTGGTATGGCTACACCTTC.